A single sample gave rise to the 20 T cell receptor beta chains below, sequenced in a study of CD8+ T cells in alopecia areata. Treatment specified: oral pan-JAK inhibitor, 5-10 mg twice daily. RNA, once extracted, was reverse transcribed into cDNA for use as the sequencing template. Libraries were prepared by immunoSEQ multiplex PCR; TCRdb keeps only in-frame clonotypes and omits some of them. The sample has 110,000 or so clones; approximately 51% are singletons. The starting material was CD4+ T cells sorted from blood, obtained at week 24, from a patient treated with tofacitinib. Receptors originate from a human donor with alopecia areata.

The chain combines TRBV19 with TRBJ2-7, with 9 positions matching TRBD1. Looked up from germline, CDR1 is LNHDA and CDR2 is SQIVND (reference sequence). The CDR3 runs to 17 residues. The J segment lost 6 bases and the V segment lost 4 bases, leaving 16 bases of the junction unmatched. The CDR3 region is CASSSDGWDREDREQYF. CDR3 nucleotides: TGTGCCAGTAGTAGCGATGGTTGGGACAGGGAGGATCGCGAGCAGTACTTC. Looking up the rest from reference TRBV19 and TRBJ2-7 gives the full variable domain: DGGITQSPKYLFRKEGQNVTLSCEQNLNHDAMYWYRQDPGQGLRLIYYSQIVNDFQKGDIAEGYSVSREKKESFPLTVTSAQKNPTAFYLCASSSDGWDREDREQYFGPGTRLTVT.

This clone has more than one count but fewer than ten. The chain recombines TRBV5-1 with TRBJ2-1; 12 nucleotides agree with TRBD2. Trimming at V came to 2 bases and at J to 6 bases, leaving 3 bases not matched to a gene. Germline V lookup: CDR1 SGHRS, CDR2 YFSETQ. CDR3 length: 15 residues. CDR3 amino acids: CASSFGLAGSNEQFF. The CDR3 DNA is TGCGCCAGCAGCTTTGGACTAGCGGGGAGCAATGAGCAGTTCTTC. The complete variable domain, with remaining parts taken from reference TRBV5-1 and TRBJ2-1, reads KAGVTQTPRYLIKTRGQQVTLSCSPISGHRSVSWYQQTPGQGLQFLFEYFSETQRNKGNFPGRFSGRQFSNSRSEMNVSTLELGDSALYLCASSFGLAGSNEQFFGPGTRLTVL.

The chain employs TRBV2 and TRBJ2-5; unclear D gene. The germline V gene has CDR1 SNHLY and CDR2 FYNNEI. The CDR3 has 9 amino acids. Trimming stripped 9 bases from V and 7 bases from J, with 6 bases between. The CDR3 DNA reads as TGTGCCAGTGGTTGGACCCAGTACTTC. It codes for CASGWTQYF.

DNA of the CDR3: TGTGCCAGCAGCCGGAAGAAACTAGGTGCCCGCACAGATACGCAGTATTTT. This encodes CASSRKKLGARTDTQYF. The chain joins TRBV5-4 to TRBJ2-3; tentative D call: TRBD2 (5 bases). The germline V gene encodes CDR1 SGHNT and CDR2 YYREEE (reference sequence). The CDR3 covers 17 residues. V shed 4 bases and J shed 1 base, with 19 bases lying between them.

The genes are TRBV7-9 and TRBJ1-5, with a tentative D call TRBD1 (6 bases). V gave up 1 base and J gave up 7 bases, with 17 bases separating them. Germline V gene lookup returns CDR1 SEHNR and CDR2 FQNEAQ (reference sequence). This CDR3 region has 16 residues. CDR3 sequence reads: CASSLGAGALSQPQHF. CDR3 DNA: TGTGCCAGCAGCTTAGGGGCAGGGGCTCTTTCACAGCCCCAGCATTTT.

This clone was recorded only once. The chain couples TRBV7-2 to TRBJ2-1; D unresolved. There are 14 residues in the CDR3. Germline values: CDR1 SGHTA, CDR2 FQGNSA. Trimming left V 1 base short and J 4 bases short, with 8 bases between. This CDR3 reads CASSLEGIYNEQFF. In DNA form, the CDR3 reads TGTGCCAGCAGCTTAGAGGGAATATACAATGAGCAGTTCTTC.

V usage is TRBV27 and J usage is TRBJ1-4; unclear D gene. CDR3 length: 13 amino acids. In germline, CDR1 is MNHEY, CDR2 SMNVEV (reference sequence). V was clipped by 3 bases and J by 4 bases, with 6 bases between them. The CDR3 sequence: CASSFRGNEKLFF. In DNA form, the CDR3 reads TGTGCCAGCAGTTTTCGGGGTAATGAAAAACTGTTTTTT.

The rearrangement uses TRBV19 and TRBJ1-1; no clear D gene. The CDR3 has 13 residues. Germline assignment: CDR1 LNHDA and CDR2 SQIVND (reference sequence). V shed 8 bases and J shed 0 bases, with 10 bases lying between them. The CDR3 loop is CASQDYMNTEAFF. DNA of the CDR3: TGTGCCAGTCAAGATTACATGAACACTGAAGCTTTCTTT.

This clone was counted once. The CDR3 coding sequence is TGTGCCAGCATAGGGACTAGAGAGGGTGCGGATACGCAGTATTTT. This codes for CASIGTREGADTQYF. The J gene is TRBJ2-3, the V gene TRBV27, with TRBD2 identical over 8 bases. After removal of 7 bases from V and 6 bases from J, the junction contained 12 bases not matched to a gene. This CDR3 contains 15 residues. CDR1 and CDR2 from the germline V gene are MNHEY and SMNVEV (reference sequence).

The rearrangement uses TRBV5-1 and TRBJ2-5; tentatively, D is TRBD2 (6 bases). Germline CDR1 reads SGHRS; CDR2 reads YFSETQ. This CDR3 has 15 amino acids. V was shortened by 4 bases and J by 1 base, with 14 bases between the two germline ends. The CDR3 DNA follows: TGCGCCAGCAGCCGGGACTTCAGGGCCCAAGAGACCCAGTACTTC. It specifies CASSRDFRAQETQYF.

The chain joins TRBV29-1 to TRBJ2-7; D might be TRBD1 (6 bases). V was trimmed by 6 bases and J by 2 bases, leaving 17 bases between them. CDR1 SQVTM and CDR2 ANQGSEA come from the germline V gene. This CDR3 region has 14 residues. CDR3 DNA: TGCAGCGTGCGCAGTATGGACAGAACCTACGAGCAGTACTTC. Translating gives CSVRSMDRTYEQYF.

V usage is TRBV4-3 and J usage is TRBJ2-7; no definite D call. Between the trimmed V and J ends, which lost 0 bases and 4 bases, there was a span of 4 bases. The CDR3 consists of 12 residues. The V gene's germline CDR1 is LGHNA and CDR2 YSLEER. CDR3 in amino acids: CASSQDSYEQYF. CDR3 nucleotides: TGCGCCAGCAGCCAAGATTCGTACGAGCAGTACTTC.

The chain combines TRBV5-6 with TRBJ2-7; no reliable D call. The CDR3 totals 11 residues. V was cut by 1 base and J by 7 bases, with 6 bases left in between. Germline V gene lookup returns CDR1 SGHDT and CDR2 YYEEEE. The CDR3 loop reads CASSLRREQYF. The CDR3 nucleotides read TGTGCCAGCAGCTTGAGAAGGGAGCAGTACTTC.

This clone turned up a few times. The chain recombines TRBV7-9 with TRBJ2-7, with D hard to call. The germline V and J ends were trimmed by 5 bases and 4 bases, with 15 bases remaining between them. Germline-derived CDR1 and CDR2 are SEHNR and FQNEAQ (reference sequence). The CDR3 runs to 14 residues. The CDR3 spells CASSPFPPNYEQYF. In nucleotides, the CDR3 is TGTGCCAGCAGCCCCTTTCCGCCCAATTACGAGCAGTACTTC.

J is TRBJ2-1 and V is TRBV19; 7 bases align to TRBD1. Germline-derived CDR1 and CDR2 are LNHDA and SQIVND (reference sequence). The J segment lost 8 bases and the V segment lost 2 bases, leaving 3 bases of the junction unmatched. CDR3 length: 13 residues. The CDR3 loop reads CASSIKRGHEQFF. CDR3 DNA: TGTGCCAGTAGTATAAAAAGGGGGCATGAGCAGTTCTTC. Full variable domain (rest looked up from reference TRBV19 and TRBJ2-1): DGGITQSPKYLFRKEGQNVTLSCEQNLNHDAMYWYRQDPGQGLRLIYYSQIVNDFQKGDIAEGYSVSREKKESFPLTVTSAQKNPTAFYLCASSIKRGHEQFFGPGTRLTVL.

J is TRBJ1-1 and V is TRBV6-5, with D uncertain. From germline, CDR1 is MNHEY and CDR2 SVGAGI. The V end was cut by 0 bases, the J end by 10 bases, with 15 bases between. This CDR3 region has 14 residues. DNA for the CDR3: TGTGCCAGCAGTTACTCATCGGGCCCCAGGATAGCTTTCTTT. Translating it yields CASSYSSGPRIAFF.

J is TRBJ2-1 and V is TRBV6-1; D ambiguous. Deletions cut 6 bases from V and 7 bases from J, with 4 bases between. This CDR3 spans 10 amino acids. Germline CDR1 and CDR2: MNHNS and SASEGT. CDR3 residues: CASSRNEQFF. The DNA of the CDR3 is TGTGCCAGCAGCCGAAATGAGCAGTTCTTC.

This clone was observed a handful of times. The V and J genes are TRBV23-1 and TRBJ1-1; the D is unclear. TRBV23-1 is sorted into the ORF group, with uncertain function. The CDR3 sequence is 11 residues long. V was pared by 10 bases and J by 7 bases, with 13 bases between. CDR3 residues: CAISRSLEAFF. The CDR3 DNA reads as TGCGCCATATCCAGGAGTCTTGAAGCTTTCTTT.

The CDR3 is CASSQRLNQPQHF. CDR3 DNA: TGTGCCAGCAGCCAGCGGTTGAATCAGCCCCAGCATTTT. The rearrangement links TRBV7-8 to TRBJ1-5, with D unclear. The V gene lost 5 bases and the J gene lost 4 bases, with 9 bases spanning the gap. CDR1 and CDR2 (germline): SGHVS, FQNEAQ. CDR3 length: 13 residues. Using reference TRBV7-8 and TRBJ1-5 for the parts outside the CDR3, the full variable domain is GAGVSQSPRYKVAKRGQDVALRCDPISGHVSLFWYQQALGQGPEFLTYFQNEAQLDKSGLPSDRFFAERPEGSVSTLKIQRTQQEDSAVYLCASSQRLNQPQHFGDGTRLSIL.

The chain is built from TRBV7-2 and TRBJ2-1; 10 bases fit TRBD2. The CDR3 length is 16 residues. Per germline, CDR1 SGHTA and CDR2 FQGNSA. Unmatched junction bases numbered 7, after V lost 3 bases and J lost 5 bases. The CDR3 sequence: CASSLTSGRYDNEQFF. As DNA, the CDR3 is TGTGCCAGCAGCTTGACTAGCGGGCGTTACGACAATGAGCAGTTCTTC.